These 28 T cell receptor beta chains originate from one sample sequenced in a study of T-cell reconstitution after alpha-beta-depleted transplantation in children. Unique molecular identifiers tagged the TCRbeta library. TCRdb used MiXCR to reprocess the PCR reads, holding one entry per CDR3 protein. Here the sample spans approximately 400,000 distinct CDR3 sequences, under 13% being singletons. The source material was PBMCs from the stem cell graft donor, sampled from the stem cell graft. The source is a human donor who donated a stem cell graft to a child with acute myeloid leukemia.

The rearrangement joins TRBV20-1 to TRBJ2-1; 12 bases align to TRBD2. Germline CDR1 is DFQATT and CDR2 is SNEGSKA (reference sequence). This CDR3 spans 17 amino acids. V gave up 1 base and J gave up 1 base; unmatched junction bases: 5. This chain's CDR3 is CSARGTSGISSYNEQFF. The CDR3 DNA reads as TGCAGTGCTAGAGGGACTAGCGGGATTAGTTCCTACAATGAGCAGTTCTTC.

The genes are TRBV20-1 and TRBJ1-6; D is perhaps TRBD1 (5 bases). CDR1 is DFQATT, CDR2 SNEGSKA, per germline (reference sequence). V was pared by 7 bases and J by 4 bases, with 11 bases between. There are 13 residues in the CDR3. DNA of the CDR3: TGCAGTGTGAGGGGAAGGTATAATTCACCCCTCCACTTT. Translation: CSVRGRYNSPLHF.

CDR3 nucleotide sequence: TGCGCCAGCAGTGAGTCCTCCGCCACGGGATCCGGTGAGCAGTTCTTC. Translated: CASSESSATGSGEQFF. The rearrangement links TRBV10-2 to TRBJ2-1, with a possible D match to TRBD2 (5 bases). Germline CDR1 reads WSHSY; CDR2 reads SAAADI. The V end lost 0 bases, the J end lost 9 bases, and 18 bases lay between the germline ends. This CDR3 has 16 residues.

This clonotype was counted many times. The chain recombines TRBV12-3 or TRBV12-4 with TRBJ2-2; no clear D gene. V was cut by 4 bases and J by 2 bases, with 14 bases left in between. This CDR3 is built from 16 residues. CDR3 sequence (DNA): TGTGCCAGCAGTTCCTGGGTAGGAGAAAACACCGGGGAGCTGTTTTTT. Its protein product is CASSSWVGENTGELFF.

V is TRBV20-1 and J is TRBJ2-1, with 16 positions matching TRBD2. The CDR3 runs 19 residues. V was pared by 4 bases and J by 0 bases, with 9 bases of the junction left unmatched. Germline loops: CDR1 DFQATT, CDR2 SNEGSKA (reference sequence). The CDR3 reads CSAKGTSGRASSSYNEQFF. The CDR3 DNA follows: TGCAGTGCTAAGGGGACTAGCGGGAGGGCCTCTAGCTCCTACAATGAGCAGTTCTTC.

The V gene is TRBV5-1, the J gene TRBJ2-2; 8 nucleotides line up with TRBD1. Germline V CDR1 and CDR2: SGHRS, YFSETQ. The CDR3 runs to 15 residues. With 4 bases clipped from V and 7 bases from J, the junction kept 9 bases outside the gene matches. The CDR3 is CASSDLTGGDGELFF. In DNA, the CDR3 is TGCGCCAGCAGCGACCTCACAGGGGGTGACGGGGAGCTGTTTTTT. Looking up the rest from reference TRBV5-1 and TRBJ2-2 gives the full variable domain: KAGVTQTPRYLIKTRGQQVTLSCSPISGHRSVSWYQQTPGQGLQFLFEYFSETQRNKGNFPGRFSGRQFSNSRSEMNVSTLELGDSALYLCASSDLTGGDGELFFGEGSRLTVL.

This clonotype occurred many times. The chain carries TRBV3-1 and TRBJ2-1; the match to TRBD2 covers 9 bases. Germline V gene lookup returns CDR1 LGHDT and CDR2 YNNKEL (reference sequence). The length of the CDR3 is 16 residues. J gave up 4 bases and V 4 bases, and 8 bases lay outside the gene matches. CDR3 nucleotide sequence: TGTGCCAGCAGCCGGGAGACTAGCGGAAATTACAATGAGCAGTTCTTC. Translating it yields CASSRETSGNYNEQFF.

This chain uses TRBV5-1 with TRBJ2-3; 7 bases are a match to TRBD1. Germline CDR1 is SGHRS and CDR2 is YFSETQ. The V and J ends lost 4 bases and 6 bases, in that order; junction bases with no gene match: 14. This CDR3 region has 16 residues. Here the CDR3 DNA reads TGCGCCAGCAGCCTTGGTGAGGGGGCAGGGAGTGATACGCAGTATTTT. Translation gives CASSLGEGAGSDTQYF. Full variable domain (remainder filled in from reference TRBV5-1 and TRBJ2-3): KAGVTQTPRYLIKTRGQQVTLSCSPISGHRSVSWYQQTPGQGLQFLFEYFSETQRNKGNFPGRFSGRQFSNSRSEMNVSTLELGDSALYLCASSLGEGAGSDTQYFGPGTRLTVL.

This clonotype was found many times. The CDR3 spells CASSLKPLGTGGGQPQHF. DNA of the CDR3: TGTGCCAGCAGCCTGAAACCCCTCGGGACAGGGGGCGGTCAGCCCCAGCATTTT. The J gene is TRBJ1-5, the V gene TRBV7-8; 12 nucleotides match TRBD1. Germline loops: CDR1 SGHVS, CDR2 FQNEAQ. V shed 5 bases and J 6 bases; nucleotides not matched to a gene: 14. This CDR3 region has 18 residues.

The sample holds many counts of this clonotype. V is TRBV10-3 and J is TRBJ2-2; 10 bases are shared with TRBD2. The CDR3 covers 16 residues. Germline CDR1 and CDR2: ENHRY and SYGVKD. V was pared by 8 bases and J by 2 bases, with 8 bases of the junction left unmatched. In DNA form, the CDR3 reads TGTGCCATCGAGGATCCTAGCGGGAGAAACACCGGGGAGCTGTTTTTT. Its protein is CAIEDPSGRNTGELFF.

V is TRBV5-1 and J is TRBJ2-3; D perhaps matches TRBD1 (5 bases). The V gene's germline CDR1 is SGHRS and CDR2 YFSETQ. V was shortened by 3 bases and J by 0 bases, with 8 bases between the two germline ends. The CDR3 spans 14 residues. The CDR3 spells CASSSDTSTDTQYF. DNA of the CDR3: TGCGCCAGCAGCTCGGACACGAGCACAGATACGCAGTATTTT.

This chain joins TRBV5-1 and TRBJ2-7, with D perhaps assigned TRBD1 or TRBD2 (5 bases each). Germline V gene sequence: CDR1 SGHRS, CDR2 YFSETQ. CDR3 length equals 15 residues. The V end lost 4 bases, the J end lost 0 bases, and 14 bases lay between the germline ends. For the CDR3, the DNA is TGCGCCAGCAGCGACCTACCGAGGGGCTCCTACGAGCAGTACTTC. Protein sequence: CASSDLPRGSYEQYF.

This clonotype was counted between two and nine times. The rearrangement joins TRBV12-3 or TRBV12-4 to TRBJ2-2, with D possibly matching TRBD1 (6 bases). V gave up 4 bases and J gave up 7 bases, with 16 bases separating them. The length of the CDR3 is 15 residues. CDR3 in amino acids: CASSSNGQTYGELFF. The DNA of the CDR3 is TGTGCCAGCAGTTCAAATGGACAGACCTACGGGGAGCTGTTTTTT.

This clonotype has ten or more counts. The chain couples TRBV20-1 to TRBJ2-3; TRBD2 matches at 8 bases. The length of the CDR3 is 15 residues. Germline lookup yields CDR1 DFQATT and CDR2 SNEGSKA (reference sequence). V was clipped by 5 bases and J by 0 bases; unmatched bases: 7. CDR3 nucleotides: TGCAGTGCTCCATCCCAGCGGGAGAGCACAGATACGCAGTATTTT. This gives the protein CSAPSQRESTDTQYF.

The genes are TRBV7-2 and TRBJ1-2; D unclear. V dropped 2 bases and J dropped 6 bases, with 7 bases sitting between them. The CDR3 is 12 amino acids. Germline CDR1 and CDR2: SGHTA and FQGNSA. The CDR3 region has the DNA TGTGCCAGCAGCTTACTCCAAAATGGCTACACCTTC. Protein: CASSLLQNGYTF. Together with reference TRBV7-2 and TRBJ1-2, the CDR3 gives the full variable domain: GAGVSQSPSNKVTEKGKDVELRCDPISGHTALYWYRQSLGQGLEFLIYFQGNSAPDKSGLPSDRFSAERTGGSVSTLTIQRTQQEDSAVYLCASSLLQNGYTFGSGTRLTVV.

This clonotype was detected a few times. The DNA for the CDR3 is TGCGCCAGCAGTGAGTCCGGTAGCGGGAGGGCCAGGATAACGCAGTATTTT. This gives the protein CASSESGSGRARITQYF. V and J are TRBV10-2 and TRBJ2-3; 11 bases are shared with TRBD2. Germline V gives CDR1 WSHSY, CDR2 SAAADI. V was clipped by 0 bases and J by 9 bases; unmatched bases: 11. The CDR3 consists of 17 residues.

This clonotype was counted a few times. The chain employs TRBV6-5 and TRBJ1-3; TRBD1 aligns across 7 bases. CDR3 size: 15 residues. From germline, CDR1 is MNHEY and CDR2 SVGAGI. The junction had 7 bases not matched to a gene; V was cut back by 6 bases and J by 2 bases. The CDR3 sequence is CASRAKGAPGNTIYF. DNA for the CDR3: TGTGCCAGCAGGGCCAAGGGGGCGCCTGGAAACACCATATATTTT.

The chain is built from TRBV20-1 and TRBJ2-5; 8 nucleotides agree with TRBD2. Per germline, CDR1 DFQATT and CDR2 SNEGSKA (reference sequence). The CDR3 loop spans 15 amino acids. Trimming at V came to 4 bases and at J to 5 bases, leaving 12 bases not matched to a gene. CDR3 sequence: CSAMLSGGAWETQYF. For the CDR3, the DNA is TGCAGTGCTATGCTATCCGGGGGGGCGTGGGAGACCCAGTACTTC.

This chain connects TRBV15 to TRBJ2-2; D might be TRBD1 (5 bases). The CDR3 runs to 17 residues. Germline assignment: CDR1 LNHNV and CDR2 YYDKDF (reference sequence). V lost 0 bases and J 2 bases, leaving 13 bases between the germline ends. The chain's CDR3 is CATSRDPTGPNTGELFF. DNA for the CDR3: TGTGCCACCAGCAGAGATCCAACAGGCCCTAACACCGGGGAGCTGTTTTTT.

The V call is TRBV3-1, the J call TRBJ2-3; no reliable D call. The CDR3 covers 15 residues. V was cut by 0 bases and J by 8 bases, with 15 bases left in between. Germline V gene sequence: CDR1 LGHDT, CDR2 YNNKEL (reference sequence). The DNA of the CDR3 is TGTGCCAGCAGCCAAGATCACTCTAATATGGTTACGCAGTATTTT. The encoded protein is CASSQDHSNMVTQYF.

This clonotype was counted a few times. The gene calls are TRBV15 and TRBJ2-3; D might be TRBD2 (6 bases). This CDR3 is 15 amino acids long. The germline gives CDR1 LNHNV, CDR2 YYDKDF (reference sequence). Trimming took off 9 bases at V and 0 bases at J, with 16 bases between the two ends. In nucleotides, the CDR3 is TGTGCCACTTCCAGCGGGCCGGATAGCACAGATACGCAGTATTTT. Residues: CATSSGPDSTDTQYF. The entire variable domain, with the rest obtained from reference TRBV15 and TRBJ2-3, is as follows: DAMVIQNPRYQVTQFGKPVTLSCSQTLNHNVMYWYQQKSSQAPKLLFHYYDKDFNNEADTPDNFQSRRPNTSFCFLDIRSPGLGDTAMYLCATSSGPDSTDTQYFGPGTRLTVL.

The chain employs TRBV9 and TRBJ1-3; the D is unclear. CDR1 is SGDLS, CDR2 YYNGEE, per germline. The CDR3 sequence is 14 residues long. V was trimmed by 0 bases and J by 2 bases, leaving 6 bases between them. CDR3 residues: CASSVGDAGNTIYF. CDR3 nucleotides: TGTGCCAGCAGCGTAGGAGACGCTGGAAACACCATATATTTT.

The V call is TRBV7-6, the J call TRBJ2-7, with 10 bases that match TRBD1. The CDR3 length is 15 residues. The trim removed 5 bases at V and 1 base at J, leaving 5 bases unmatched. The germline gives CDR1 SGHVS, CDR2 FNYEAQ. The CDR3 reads CASSPRDRGSYEQYF. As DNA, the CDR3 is TGTGCCAGCAGCCCCCGGGACAGGGGTTCCTACGAGCAGTACTTC.

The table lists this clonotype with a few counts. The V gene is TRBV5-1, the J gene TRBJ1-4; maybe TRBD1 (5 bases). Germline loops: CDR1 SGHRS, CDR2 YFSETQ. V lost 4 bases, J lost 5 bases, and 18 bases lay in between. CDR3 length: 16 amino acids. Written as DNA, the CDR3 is TGCGCCAGCAGCATGGGGACTTTGGTTAAAAATGAAAAACTGTTTTTT. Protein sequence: CASSMGTLVKNEKLFF.

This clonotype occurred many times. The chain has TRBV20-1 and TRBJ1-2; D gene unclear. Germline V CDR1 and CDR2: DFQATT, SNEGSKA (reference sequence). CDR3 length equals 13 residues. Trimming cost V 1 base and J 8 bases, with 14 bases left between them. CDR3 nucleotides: TGCAGTGCTAGAGGGGCAGGAAGTAAGGGCTACACCTTC. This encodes CSARGAGSKGYTF.

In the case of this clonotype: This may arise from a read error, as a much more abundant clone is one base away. As DNA, the CDR3 is TGCGCCAGCAGCCAAGACGGACTAGCGGGAGGCTTGTTCTTC. Protein product: CASSQDGLAGGLFF. The chain links TRBV4-3 to TRBJ2-1; 14 bases fit TRBD2. Losses at the gene ends were 0 bases for V and 15 bases for J; bases not matched to a gene: 4. This CDR3 comprises 14 residues. Germline V gene lookup returns CDR1 LGHNA and CDR2 YSLEER.

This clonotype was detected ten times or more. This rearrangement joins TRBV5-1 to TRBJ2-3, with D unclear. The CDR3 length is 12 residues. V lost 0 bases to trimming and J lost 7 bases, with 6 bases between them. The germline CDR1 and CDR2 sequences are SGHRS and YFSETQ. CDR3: CASSLAPNTQYF. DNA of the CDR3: TGCGCCAGCAGCTTGGCCCCTAATACGCAGTATTTT.

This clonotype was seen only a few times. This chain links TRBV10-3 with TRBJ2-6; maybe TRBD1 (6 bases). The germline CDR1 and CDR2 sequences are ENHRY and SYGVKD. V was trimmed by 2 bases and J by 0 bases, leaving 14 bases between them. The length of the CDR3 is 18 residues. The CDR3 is CAISEITTGYSGANVLTF. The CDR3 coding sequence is TGTGCCATCAGTGAGATTACGACAGGCTACTCTGGGGCCAACGTCCTGACTTTC.